This T cell receptor beta chain appears in the sequencing data of a study of T cell responses to AZD1222 COVID-19 vaccine. The overall study: It was second doses at about 4 or about 12 weeks that were pooled. Overall study results and limits: Every sample of the repertoires postdated the peak T cell response. Clonal diversity may have been underestimated, and the donors were mostly white British, with more females than males. Close to half of spike-specific TCRs reportedly recognize unmutated variant regions.

A remark on this clone: No antigen is known for it.

Some clones are missing from TCRdb's copy, which holds only in-frame ones; the method was immunoSEQ multiplex PCR. The sample yields 100,000 to 150,000 clones, roughly 90% seen once. The TCR was taken from an adult in good health. This sample comprised peripheral blood, obtained on day 0 of AZD1222 vaccination.

The CDR3 loop reads CASSQGQGLDMSGYTF. CDR3 nucleotides: TGCGCCAGCAGCCAAGGGCAGGGGCTAGATATGAGTGGCTACACCTTC. This sequence joins TRBV4-1 and TRBJ1-2; D is perhaps TRBD1 (6 bases). Germline CDR1 and CDR2: MGHRA and YSYEKL. This CDR3 has 16 residues. V shed 1 base and J shed 7 bases, with 19 bases lying between them.